These T cell receptor beta chains were read from a single sample in a study of T-cell reconstitution after alpha-beta-depleted transplantation in children. TCRdb called the PCR reads again in MiXCR, with one record for every CDR3 protein. The data show about 150,000 distinct CDR3 sequences, around 10% seen once. Specimen: PBMCs, collected before TCRalphabeta/CD19-depleted stem cell transplant. These receptors all stem from a boy aged 2 to 10 with acute myeloid leukemia, due to receive a stem cell transplant. Each CDR3 is given with its conserved first and last residue. Fields, in order: V gene, D gene, J gene, clone size, CDR3 protein, CDR3 DNA. D genes are given only for firm matches. Clone size is shown for a subset of rows, as once, few, many or a class of expanded clone.

v_gene: TRBV7-6; d_gene: -; j_gene: TRBJ2-2; abundance: -; CDR3aa: CASSLERRNTGELFF; CDR3nt: TGTGCCAGCAGCTTAGAGCGGAGGAACACCGGGGAGCTGTTTTTT
v_gene: TRBV13; d_gene: -; j_gene: TRBJ1-1; abundance: many; CDR3aa: CASSLGRQDTEAFF; CDR3nt: TGTGCCAGCAGCTTAGGGAGACAGGACACTGAAGCTTTCTTT
v_gene: TRBV6-2/TRBV6-3; d_gene: -; j_gene: TRBJ2-2; abundance: many; CDR3aa: CASSFLASANTGELFF; CDR3nt: TGTGCCAGCAGTTTTCTGGCGAGCGCGAACACCGGGGAGCTGTTTTTT
v_gene: TRBV15; d_gene: TRBD1; j_gene: TRBJ1-2; abundance: many; CDR3aa: CATSREEGQLWGYTF; CDR3nt: TGTGCCACCAGCAGAGAAGAGGGACAGTTGTGGGGCTACACCTTC
v_gene: TRBV7-3; d_gene: -; j_gene: TRBJ2-2; abundance: many; CDR3aa: CASSLSSTGELFF; CDR3nt: TGTGCCAGCAGCTTAAGTAGCACCGGGGAGCTGTTTTTT
v_gene: TRBV11-2; d_gene: TRBD2; j_gene: TRBJ2-5; abundance: many; CDR3aa: CASSSSGGLGPETQYF; CDR3nt: TGTGCCAGCAGCTCTAGCGGGGGCCTGGGCCCCGAGACCCAGTACTTC
v_gene: TRBV6-5; d_gene: -; j_gene: TRBJ1-2; abundance: many; CDR3aa: CASSPRLPAGYTF; CDR3nt: TGTGCCAGCAGTCCCCGACTGCCCGCTGGCTACACCTTC
v_gene: TRBV12-3/TRBV12-4; d_gene: TRBD1; j_gene: TRBJ2-3; abundance: many; CDR3aa: CASSGPGQGPYTQYF; CDR3nt: TGTGCCAGCAGTGGCCCGGGACAGGGACCATATACGCAGTATTTT
v_gene: TRBV5-1; d_gene: TRBD2; j_gene: TRBJ2-1; abundance: many; CDR3aa: CASSSQGRGAYNEQFF; CDR3nt: TGCGCCAGCAGCTCCCAGGGGCGGGGGGCCTACAATGAGCAGTTCTTC
v_gene: TRBV2; d_gene: -; j_gene: TRBJ1-3; abundance: many; CDR3aa: CASSGSWTGNTIYF; CDR3nt: TGTGCCAGCAGTGGGTCCTGGACTGGAAACACCATATATTTT
v_gene: TRBV27; d_gene: -; j_gene: TRBJ2-3; abundance: many; CDR3aa: CASTGVAVATDTQYF; CDR3nt: TGTGCCAGCACTGGGGTAGCGGTGGCGACAGATACGCAGTATTTT
v_gene: TRBV3-1; d_gene: -; j_gene: TRBJ1-2; abundance: few; CDR3aa: CASSSSSGLYGYTF; CDR3nt: TGTGCCAGCAGCTCATCGTCAGGACTCTATGGCTACACCTTC
v_gene: TRBV9; d_gene: -; j_gene: TRBJ2-7; abundance: many; CDR3aa: CASSVDGGPYEQYF; CDR3nt: TGTGCCAGCAGCGTAGACGGGGGCCCCTACGAGCAGTACTTC
v_gene: TRBV4-1; d_gene: -; j_gene: TRBJ2-4; abundance: many; CDR3aa: CASSQLTTGAAKNIQYF; CDR3nt: TGCGCCAGCAGCCAATTAACTACAGGAGCTGCCAAAAACATTCAGTACTTC
v_gene: TRBV20-1; d_gene: -; j_gene: TRBJ1-1; abundance: many; CDR3aa: CRGQIEAFF; CDR3nt: TGCAGAGGACAGATTGAAGCTTTCTTT
v_gene: TRBV7-7; d_gene: -; j_gene: TRBJ2-5; abundance: many; CDR3aa: CASSLGPGETQYF; CDR3nt: TGTGCTAGCAGCCTAGGGCCCGGAGAGACCCAGTACTTC
v_gene: TRBV6-6; d_gene: -; j_gene: TRBJ2-7; abundance: -; CDR3aa: CASSPRDREQYF; CDR3nt: TGTGCCAGCAGCCCCAGGGACCGCGAGCAGTACTTC
v_gene: TRBV19; d_gene: -; j_gene: TRBJ1-5; abundance: many; CDR3aa: CASGGIPQHF; CDR3nt: TGTGCCAGCGGGGGTATACCCCAGCATTTT
v_gene: TRBV20-1; d_gene: TRBD2; j_gene: TRBJ2-1; abundance: many; CDR3aa: CSARVFLGGDNEQFF; CDR3nt: TGCAGTGCTAGAGTTTTTCTGGGGGGGGACAATGAGCAGTTCTTC
v_gene: TRBV18; d_gene: -; j_gene: TRBJ1-2; abundance: many; CDR3aa: CASSEEVDSYGYTF; CDR3nt: TGTGCCAGCTCGGAAGAGGTGGACAGCTATGGCTACACCTTC
v_gene: TRBV4-1; d_gene: -; j_gene: TRBJ1-5; abundance: many; CDR3aa: CASSQGTGRPNQPQHF; CDR3nt: TGCGCCAGCAGCCAGGGGACGGGACGGCCCAATCAGCCCCAGCATTTT
v_gene: TRBV6-2/TRBV6-3; d_gene: TRBD1; j_gene: TRBJ1-4; abundance: many; CDR3aa: CASSSTGKGEKLFF; CDR3nt: TGTGCCAGCAGCTCGACAGGGAAGGGTGAAAAACTGTTTTTT
v_gene: TRBV28; d_gene: TRBD1; j_gene: TRBJ1-4; abundance: many; CDR3aa: CASTPDREGNEKLFF; CDR3nt: TGTGCCAGCACCCCGGACAGGGAGGGCAATGAAAAACTGTTTTTT
v_gene: TRBV2; d_gene: -; j_gene: TRBJ2-5; abundance: many; CDR3aa: CASRGNRIQYF; CDR3nt: TGTGCCAGCAGGGGGAACCGGATCCAGTACTTC
v_gene: TRBV5-1; d_gene: TRBD1; j_gene: TRBJ2-1; abundance: many; CDR3aa: CASSLGLGGPEQFF; CDR3nt: TGCGCCAGCAGCTTGGGGTTAGGGGGCCCTGAGCAGTTCTTC
v_gene: TRBV11-2; d_gene: -; j_gene: TRBJ2-5; abundance: -; CDR3aa: CASSWTLMYQETQYF; CDR3nt: TGTGCCAGCAGCTGGACACTGATGTACCAAGAGACCCAGTACTTC
v_gene: TRBV24-1; d_gene: -; j_gene: TRBJ1-5; abundance: many; CDR3aa: CATSDSSVGQPQHF; CDR3nt: TGTGCCACCAGTGATTCATCGGTGGGTCAGCCCCAGCATTTT
v_gene: TRBV5-8; d_gene: -; j_gene: TRBJ2-5; abundance: many; CDR3aa: CASSLKALGETQYF; CDR3nt: TGTGCCAGCAGCTTGAAGGCCCTCGGGGAGACCCAGTACTTC
v_gene: TRBV27; d_gene: TRBD2; j_gene: TRBJ2-2; abundance: many; CDR3aa: CASMWEGHTGELFF; CDR3nt: TGTGCCAGCATGTGGGAGGGCCATACCGGGGAGCTGTTTTTT
v_gene: TRBV7-2; d_gene: -; j_gene: TRBJ1-5; abundance: many; CDR3aa: CASSPGTGSNQPQHF; CDR3nt: TGTGCCAGCAGCCCGGGGACCGGTAGCAATCAGCCCCAGCATTTT
v_gene: TRBV10-3; d_gene: -; j_gene: TRBJ1-5; abundance: many; CDR3aa: CAISDQVPSNQPQHF; CDR3nt: TGTGCCATCAGTGACCAAGTACCTAGCAATCAGCCCCAGCATTTT
v_gene: TRBV3-1; d_gene: -; j_gene: TRBJ2-1; abundance: many; CDR3aa: CASSQGIQDSYNEQFF; CDR3nt: TGTGCCAGCAGCCAAGGTATACAGGACAGTTACAATGAGCAGTTCTTC
v_gene: TRBV6-2/TRBV6-3; d_gene: -; j_gene: TRBJ1-1; abundance: -; CDR3aa: CASKVHLNTEAFF; CDR3nt: TGTGCCAGCAAAGTCCACCTGAACACTGAAGCTTTCTTT
v_gene: TRBV18; d_gene: -; j_gene: TRBJ1-2; abundance: many; CDR3aa: CASSPFRANSNYGYTF; CDR3nt: TGTGCCAGCTCACCTTTCAGGGCCAACTCTAACTATGGCTACACCTTC
v_gene: TRBV20-1; d_gene: -; j_gene: TRBJ1-1; abundance: many; CDR3aa: CSARAGGPDTEAFF; CDR3nt: TGCAGTGCTAGAGCCGGGGGGCCCGACACTGAAGCTTTCTTT
v_gene: TRBV20-1; d_gene: -; j_gene: TRBJ1-1; abundance: many; CDR3aa: CSARDRGPDTEAFF; CDR3nt: TGCAGTGCTAGAGATCGAGGGCCGGACACTGAAGCTTTCTTT